This T cell receptor (beta chain) is from a study of PD-1 blockade in classical Hodgkin lymphoma. The time point denotes: cycle 4 day 1 (C4D1), after six to seven weeks of nivolumab. Every single patient, without exception, relapsed after autologous stem cell transplantation, and brentuximab vedotin exposure varied. Out of thawed PBMCs, magnetic negative selection purified CD4+ T cells. Notes on the study in general: With CD4+ cells, TCR diversity rose significantly by C4D1, but not with CD8+ cells. Although disease activity or prior therapy may be involved, causes of the repertoire differences remain undefined. Relapsed/refractory patients reportedly had lower baseline diversity than newly diagnosed patients. The study found complete responders had baseline diversity similar to newly diagnosed patients.

A word on this clone: What it binds is not known.

The data were produced by immunoSEQ multiplex PCR, yet TCRdb's version contains in-frame clones alone and is incomplete. The repertoire holds tens of thousands of clones, with 65% to 80% as singletons. This CDR3 region has 15 residues. Between the trimmed V and J ends, which lost 5 bases and 8 bases, there was a span of 18 bases. CDR1 and CDR2 (germline): SGHAT, FQNNGV. V is TRBV11-2 and J is TRBJ2-2; D gene uncertain. This TCR came from a human donor with classical Hodgkin lymphoma. This specimen was CD4+ T cells from blood, taken before the fourth cycle of nivolumab. Here the CDR3 reads CASSLVVLYAGELFF. Here the CDR3 DNA reads TGTGCCAGCAGCCTCGTCGTATTGTATGCTGGGGAGCTGTTTTTT.